This paragraph covers one T cell receptor (beta chain) sequence. In the authors' methods: For nucleated cells, counts were estimated from reference gene primer amplification. Sequenced by immunoSEQ multiplex PCR; TCRdb stores in-frame clones only, minus some. V and J calls and clone size follow that table, whereas D and trimming were derived from the DNA. The table lists fewer than 85,000 clones, 90% of them singletons. In germline, CDR1 is SQVTM, CDR2 ANQGSEA. Unmatched junction bases numbered 8, after V lost 5 bases and J lost 3 bases. The CDR3 extends over 15 amino acids. These data originate in a study of blood T cell repertoires in COVID-19. The overall study: COVID-19 samples from acute and convalescent phases originated in the United States, Italy and Spain. Sample material is recorded as cDNA or gDNA derived from T cells, B-cell-depleted T cells, or PBMCs.

The material sequenced was peripheral blood. The origin of this receptor is a woman aged 45-59 years in a cohort sampled during active COVID-19. The chain uses TRBV29-1 and TRBJ2-3; TRBD2 aligns across 10 bases. CDR3 sequence: CSVTLAGEGTDTQYF. The CDR3 coding sequence is TGCAGCGTTACCCTAGCGGGAGAAGGAACAGATACGCAGTATTTT.